Sequencing of this T cell receptor beta chain was carried out in a study of T cells in Graves' hyperthyroidism and ophthalmopathy. Amplification of TCR beta CDR3 regions was performed using RNA transcripts as template. The HTBI set primed first-round TCR CDR3 RT-PCR. One entry per CDR3 protein results from TCRdb running MiXCR on the multiplex PCR reads. In the table there are 360,000 or so distinct CDR3 sequences, approximately 19% of which are singletons. Patients aged 18 to 65 with hyperthyroidism were newly diagnosed, with duration under 2 months. This clonotype was seen many times. This CDR3 comprises 14 residues. The V end lost 2 bases, the J end lost 0 bases, and 5 bases lay between the germline ends. Germline V gene data show CDR1 as SGHAT and CDR2 as FQNNGV.

The source of this sequence is a woman between 18 and 29 years old with Graves' hyperthyroidism. The sample consisted of blood. The chain links TRBV11-2 to TRBJ2-4; D unclear. The CDR3 region has the DNA TGTGCCAGCAGCTTATTGTTAGCCAAAAACATTCAGTACTTC. Amino acid sequence: CASSLLLAKNIQYF.